Each of the 13 T cell receptor beta chains below was sequenced from the same sample in a study of human T cells and chemical hapten exposure. TCRdb re-analysed the RACE reads in MiXCR, keeping a single row per CDR3 protein. The sample holds around 71,000 distinct CDR3 sequences, around 9.5% seen once. Time point noted: patch test 1, 2 weeks after DPC sensitization. The treatment was: therapeutic diphenylcyclopropenone sensitization with weekly scalp DPC. This material consisted of whole blood, taken in connection with sensitization to the hapten diphenylcyclopropenone (DPC). The receptors shown here come from a woman between 40 and 55 years old with alopecia areata. Some clones in this sample may be carry-over from other donors' samples.

This clonotype was detected many times. Here the CDR3 reads CASSPVEAGTYEQYF. As DNA, the CDR3 is TGTGCCAGCAGCCCTGTGGAGGCAGGTACCTACGAGCAGTACTTC. This chain links TRBV7-8 with TRBJ2-7, with D maybe TRBD2 (5 bases). The CDR3 is made up of 15 amino acids. V lost 5 bases to trimming and J lost 2 bases, with 16 bases between them. Germline assignment: CDR1 SGHVS and CDR2 FQNEAQ.

The chain combines TRBV25-1 with TRBJ1-2; D is uncertain. The CDR3 consists of 11 residues. V was cut by 3 bases and J by 8 bases, with 7 bases left in between. CDR1 is MGHDK, CDR2 SYGVNS, per germline. CDR3 nucleotide sequence: TGTGCCAGCAGTGAGGGCGAAGGCTACACCTTC. It is translated as CASSEGEGYTF.

In this sample, this clonotype turned up many times. The chain combines TRBV11-2 with TRBJ2-2; D is ambiguous. Trimming removed 5 bases from V and 1 base from J, with 5 bases in between. The CDR3 contains 13 residues. Germline CDR1 and CDR2: SGHAT and FQNNGV. CDR3 loop: CASSEQNTGELFF. Here the CDR3 DNA reads TGTGCCAGCAGCGAACAGAACACCGGGGAGCTGTTTTTT.

V and J are TRBV18 and TRBJ1-1, with D possibly matching TRBD1 (5 bases). Germline V gene data show CDR1 as KGHSH and CDR2 as LQKENI. Trimming left V 3 bases short and J 1 base short, with 12 bases between. This CDR3 comprises 15 residues. CDR3 sequence (DNA): TGTGCCAGCTCACCGGCCAGGGCTTCGAACACTGAAGCTTTCTTT. It translates to CASSPARASNTEAFF.

This clonotype was counted ten times or more. This chain connects TRBV24-1 to TRBJ2-6, with TRBD1 matching over 8 bases. The ends lost 5 bases at V and 4 bases at J; junction bases unmatched: 9. This CDR3 is built from 17 residues. Germline lookup yields CDR1 KGHDR and CDR2 SFDVKD. The CDR3 is CATSGLMTGVGANVLTF. The DNA of the CDR3 is TGTGCCACCAGTGGACTAATGACAGGGGTAGGGGCCAACGTCCTGACTTTC.

Many counts were recorded for this clonotype. The junction differs from germline at one of its ends, possibly a read error. CDR3 bases: TGTGTCAGCAGCCAAGAGCGGGGGGGCGGATACGAGCAGTACTTC. This translates into CVSSQERGGGYEQYF. The chain has TRBV4-2 and TRBJ2-7; 10 bases are a match to TRBD2. The germline V gene encodes CDR1 LGHNA and CDR2 YNFKEQ. The CDR3 consists of 15 residues.

There are many counts of this clonotype. V usage is TRBV10-3 and J usage is TRBJ1-1; D not resolved. The CDR3 runs to 16 residues. The V and J ends lost 10 bases and 0 bases respectively, with 21 bases between them. From germline, CDR1 is ENHRY and CDR2 SYGVKD. The CDR3 spells CATRVGGGPMNTEAFF. The CDR3 DNA sequence: TGTGCCACCCGGGTGGGCGGCGGACCCATGAACACTGAAGCTTTCTTT.

This clonotype occurred a few times. The rearrangement links TRBV10-3 to TRBJ2-1, with 14 bases that match TRBD2. In germline, CDR1 is ENHRY, CDR2 SYGVKD. V lost 6 bases and J lost 2; bases outside the gene matches: 6. The CDR3 spans 17 residues. CDR3 sequence: CAIRGTSGGPTYNEQFF. CDR3 coding DNA: TGTGCCATCAGGGGGACTAGCGGGGGCCCCACCTACAATGAGCAGTTCTTC.

This clonotype was observed many times. V gene TRBV18 combines with J gene TRBJ1-2, with no clear D. The CDR3 loop spans 15 amino acids. Trimming cost V 3 bases and J 5 bases, with 16 bases left between them. Germline assignment: CDR1 KGHSH and CDR2 LQKENI. CDR3 region: CASSPGGADVYGYTF. CDR3 nucleotides: TGTGCCAGCTCACCGGGAGGCGCAGATGTTTATGGCTACACCTTC.

This clonotype was recorded many times. The chain uses TRBV7-9 and TRBJ2-6; either TRBD1 or TRBD2 may fit D (6 bases each). CDR1 and CDR2 (germline): SEHNR, FQNEAQ (reference sequence). This CDR3 is 16 amino acids long. Between the trimmed V and J ends, which lost 6 bases and 2 bases, there was a span of 14 bases. The CDR3 DNA reads TGTGCCAGCAGAACGACGGGGGCGACTGGGGCCAACGTCCTGACTTTC. Translated, it gives CASRTTGATGANVLTF. The full variable domain, completed using reference TRBV7-9 and TRBJ2-6, is DTGVSQNPRHKITKRGQNVTFRCDPISEHNRLYWYRQTLGQGPEFLTYFQNEAQLEKSRLLSDRFSAERPKGSFSTLEIQRTEQGDSAMYLCASRTTGATGANVLTFGAGSRLTVL.

As to this clonotype: A read error may account for a junction end that differs from germline. This rearrangement joins TRBV5-1 to TRBJ2-7; D not certain. Germline lookup yields CDR1 SGHRS and CDR2 YFSETQ. There are 14 residues in the CDR3. The CDR3 loop reads CASSLGQASYEQHF. The CDR3 DNA reads TGCGCCAGCAGCTTGGGGCAGGCCTCCTACGAGCAGCACTTC. Full variable domain (remainder filled in from reference TRBV5-1 and TRBJ2-7): KAGVTQTPRYLIKTRGQQVTLSCSPISGHRSVSWYQQTPGQGLQFLFEYFSETQRNKGNFPGRFSGRQFSNSRSEMNVSTLELGDSALYLCASSLGQASYEQHFGPGTRLTVT.

This clonotype was detected many times. The CDR3 is CASSFGHGNTEAFF. CDR3 coding DNA: TGTGCCAGCAGCTTTGGCCACGGGAACACTGAAGCTTTCTTT. The rearrangement uses TRBV7-2 and TRBJ1-1, with D uncertain. Germline values: CDR1 SGHTA, CDR2 FQGNSA. The CDR3 contains 14 residues. V lost 3 bases, J lost 1 base, and 9 bases lay in between.

This clonotype was detected only a few times. This CDR3 reads CASSLGQGAITGELFF. The CDR3 DNA reads as TGTGCCAGCAGTTTAGGGCAGGGGGCGATCACCGGGGAGCTGTTTTTT. V and J are TRBV12-3 or TRBV12-4 and TRBJ2-2; 8 bases agree with TRBD1. Germline trimming cut 1 base from V and 4 bases from J; bases unmatched to any gene: 5. CDR3 length: 16 amino acids.